One and the same sample provided the 28 T cell receptor beta chains below, sequenced in a study of cytotoxic CD8 clonotypes in ibrutinib-treated CLL. Data came from immunoSEQ multiplex PCR; TCRdb stores just in-frame clones and leaves some out. The sample contains 150,000 or so clones, about 80% of which appear only once. The sample in question was PBMCs, obtained after 12 months of ibrutinib treatment. The receptor set was obtained from a human donor with chronic lymphocytic leukemia.

The count of this clone is one. CDR3 DNA sequence: TGTGCCAGCAGTGACCGTAGCAGAAATCAGCCCCAGCATTTT. Encoded protein: CASSDRSRNQPQHF. The chain carries TRBV6-1 and TRBJ1-5; the D is unclear. The CDR3 contains 14 residues. CDR1 is MNHNS and CDR2 is SASEGT in the germline V gene. The V gene lost 3 bases and the J gene lost 4 bases, with 10 bases spanning the gap.

The rearrangement links TRBV19 to TRBJ2-1, with D unresolved. The CDR3 covers 14 residues. V was clipped by 6 bases and J by 6 bases, with 15 bases between them. CDR1 and CDR2 from the germline V gene are LNHDA and SQIVND (reference sequence). CDR3 DNA: TGTGCCAGTAGCGAAATTGACGGATCCAATGAGCAGTTCTTC. Its translation is CASSEIDGSNEQFF.

The V gene is TRBV30, the J gene TRBJ2-7; D gene unclear. The CDR3 consists of 14 residues. In germline, CDR1 is GTSNPN, CDR2 SVGIG (reference sequence). V was trimmed by 2 bases and J by 3 bases, leaving 14 bases between them. CDR3 DNA: TGTGCCTGGAGTTCACCTAACACGCTCTACGAGCAGTACTTC. Protein sequence: CAWSSPNTLYEQYF.

The chain combines TRBV5-1 with TRBJ2-1, with D tentatively TRBD1 (5 bases). Germline V gene sequence: CDR1 SGHRS, CDR2 YFSETQ. V lost 5 bases and J lost 10, with 19 bases in between. This CDR3 is 14 amino acids long. CDR3 loop: CASSPDSPGREQFF. For the CDR3, the DNA is TGCGCCAGCAGTCCCGACAGTCCAGGAAGGGAGCAGTTCTTC.

V gene TRBV9 combines with J gene TRBJ2-3, with 8 nucleotides matching TRBD2. Unmatched junction bases numbered 9, after V lost 0 bases and J lost 3 bases. CDR3 length: 17 residues. CDR1 and CDR2 from the germline V gene are SGDLS and YYNGEE. CDR3: CASSVGSAGAGTDTQYF. DNA of the CDR3: TGTGCCAGCAGCGTAGGGTCAGCGGGAGCGGGGACAGATACGCAGTATTTT.

This chain's CDR3 is CASSMGTGEVTGYTF. The CDR3 DNA follows: TGTGCCAGTAGTATGGGGACAGGGGAGGTTACTGGCTACACCTTC. The gene calls are TRBV19 and TRBJ1-2; 10 bases are a match to TRBD1. Germline values: CDR1 LNHDA, CDR2 SQIVND (reference sequence). The CDR3 has 15 residues. Trimming cost V 3 bases and J 7 bases; bases outside gene matches: 8.

This sequence joins TRBV5-1 and TRBJ1-4; the D gene is possibly TRBD1 (5 bases). This CDR3 is 15 amino acids long. In germline, CDR1 is SGHRS, CDR2 YFSETQ. The ends were cut back, 4 bases at V and 0 bases at J, with 10 bases in the middle. CDR3: CASSRDPTTNEKLFF. CDR3 DNA: TGCGCCAGCAGCCGGGACCCGACAACTAATGAAAAACTGTTTTTT.

The rearrangement uses TRBV30 and TRBJ2-1; perhaps TRBD2 as D (5 bases). Germline V gives CDR1 GTSNPN, CDR2 SVGIG (reference sequence). CDR3 length: 14 amino acids. Trimming removed 8 bases at V and 2 bases at J, with 16 bases between. The CDR3 DNA is TGTGCCCGGAAACAGCTAGCCGCCTACAATGAGCAGTTCTTC. Translating gives CARKQLAAYNEQFF.

The chain couples TRBV7-2 to TRBJ1-5; D is uncertain. Trimming pared 3 bases from V and 12 bases from J, leaving 15 bases between. The germline V gene has CDR1 SGHTA and CDR2 FQGNSA. This CDR3 spans 13 amino acids. The CDR3 region is CASSFNARELQHF. The CDR3 region has the DNA TGTGCCAGCAGCTTTAACGCAAGGGAGCTCCAGCATTTT. Filled out from reference TRBV7-2 and TRBJ1-5, the complete variable domain reads GAGVSQSPSNKVTEKGKDVELRCDPISGHTALYWYRQSLGQGLEFLIYFQGNSAPDKSGLPSDRFSAERTGGSVSTLTIQRTQQEDSAVYLCASSFNARELQHFGDGTRLSIL.

The chain's CDR3 is CASSFSPGTGVEKLFF. Written as DNA, the CDR3 is TGTGCCAGCAGTTTTTCCCCGGGGACAGGGGTTGAAAAACTGTTTTTT. The chain is built from TRBV28 and TRBJ1-4; 10 bases line up with TRBD1. Germline lookup yields CDR1 MDHEN and CDR2 SYDVKM. V gave up 3 bases and J gave up 7 bases; unmatched junction bases: 8. This CDR3 spans 16 amino acids.

CDR3 nucleotide sequence: TGTGCCAGCAGCTTACGGCCGGGAACTGAAGCTTTCTTT. Its protein is CASSLRPGTEAFF. The gene calls are TRBV13 and TRBJ1-1, with D uncertain. Trimming cost V 2 bases and J 5 bases, with 9 bases left between them. Germline CDR1 PRHDT, CDR2 FYEKMQ (reference sequence). CDR3 length: 13 amino acids.

This chain links TRBV19 with TRBJ1-2; 8 nucleotides line up with TRBD1. V gave up 9 bases and J gave up 8 bases; unmatched junction bases: 14. The CDR3 covers 14 residues. CDR1 and CDR2 (germline): LNHDA, SQIVND (reference sequence). CDR3 in amino acids: CASTSDPRGRGYTF. CDR3 bases: TGTGCCAGCACCTCTGACCCCAGGGGGCGCGGCTACACCTTC.

The V gene is TRBV19, the J gene TRBJ1-2; weak D call: TRBD1 (6 bases). CDR1 LNHDA and CDR2 SQIVND come from the germline V gene (reference sequence). This CDR3 is 15 amino acids long. V shed 8 bases and J shed 4 bases, with 20 bases lying between them. The CDR3, as DNA: TGTGCCAGTGAGGGGGGGCAGGGATCGTTCTATGGCTACACCTTC. It yields the protein CASEGGQGSFYGYTF.

The CDR3 here is CASSLVGLAGSYNEQFF. DNA of the CDR3: TGCGCCAGCAGCTTGGTTGGACTAGCGGGCTCCTACAATGAGCAGTTCTTC. The chain recombines TRBV5-1 with TRBJ2-1; 11 bases map to TRBD2. CDR1 SGHRS and CDR2 YFSETQ come from the germline V gene. Losses at the gene ends were 0 bases for V and 0 bases for J; bases not matched to a gene: 2. This CDR3 region has 17 residues.

The chain couples TRBV27 to TRBJ2-5; D is unclear. The ends were cut back, 6 bases at V and 5 bases at J, with 19 bases in the middle. Germline assignment: CDR1 MNHEY and CDR2 SMNVEV (reference sequence). The CDR3 loop spans 15 amino acids. Here the CDR3 DNA reads TGTGCCAGCAGACCACTTGGGGATTTGGGTGAGACCCAGTACTTC. This gives the protein CASRPLGDLGETQYF.

This chain uses TRBV7-6 with TRBJ2-5; D gene ambiguous. The CDR3 is 13 residues long. V was trimmed by 5 bases and J by 4 bases, leaving 11 bases between them. CDR1 and CDR2 (germline): SGHVS, FNYEAQ. The CDR3 coding sequence is TGTGCCAGCAGCCCACGGTGGGCAGAGACCCAGTACTTC. Encoded protein: CASSPRWAETQYF.

The chain has TRBV27 and TRBJ1-1; the D is unclear. Germline CDR1 reads MNHEY; CDR2 reads SMNVEV (reference sequence). This CDR3 region has 13 residues. Trimming cost V 6 bases and J 1 base, with 9 bases left between them. The CDR3 DNA sequence: TGTGCCAGCAGATTACAAGAGAACACTGAAGCTTTCTTT. Translating it yields CASRLQENTEAFF.

This rearrangement joins TRBV7-7 to TRBJ2-2; unclear D gene. CDR1 and CDR2 (germline): SSHAT, FNYEAQ (reference sequence). Trimming left V 1 base short and J 7 bases short, with 10 bases between. There are 14 residues in the CDR3. DNA for the CDR3: TGTGCCAGCAGCTTAGTCGTTAACGGCGGGGAGCTGTTTTTT. Translated, it gives CASSLVVNGGELFF.

The chain combines TRBV7-9 with TRBJ2-2; 11 positions match TRBD2. CDR1 is SEHNR, CDR2 FQNEAQ, per germline (reference sequence). After removal of 4 bases from V and 7 bases from J, the junction contained 11 bases not matched to a gene. The CDR3 loop spans 17 amino acids. CDR3 in amino acids: CASSYRTGTSGVGELFF. DNA of the CDR3: TGTGCCAGCAGCTACCGAACCGGGACTAGCGGTGTCGGGGAGCTGTTTTTT. The whole variable domain, filled in from reference TRBV7-9 and TRBJ2-2, reads DTGVSQNPRHKITKRGQNVTFRCDPISEHNRLYWYRQTLGQGPEFLTYFQNEAQLEKSRLLSDRFSAERPKGSFSTLEIQRTEQGDSAMYLCASSYRTGTSGVGELFFGEGSRLTVL.

The chain uses TRBV10-1 and TRBJ2-3; D is possibly TRBD1 (5 bases). The CDR3 contains 17 residues. Between the trimmed V and J ends, which lost 3 bases and 1 base, there was a span of 17 bases. Germline-derived CDR1 and CDR2 are WNHNN and SYGVQD (reference sequence). CDR3 sequence (DNA): TGCGCCAGCAGTGAAAGCAGGGAAGGAGCCTGCACAGATACGCAGTATTTT. This translates into CASSESREGACTDTQYF.

The chain carries TRBV4-1 and TRBJ2-7; 9 bases are shared with TRBD1. Germline CDR1 is MGHRA and CDR2 is YSYEKL. V was pared by 3 bases and J by 2 bases, with 5 bases of the junction left unmatched. CDR3 length: 15 amino acids. For the CDR3, the DNA is TGCGCCAGCAGCCAGGGACAGGGTGTCACCTACGAGCAGTACTTC. Its protein is CASSQGQGVTYEQYF.

The rearrangement uses TRBV6-1 and TRBJ2-2; 8 positions match TRBD2. V was clipped by 2 bases and J by 7 bases; unmatched bases: 3. The germline V gene encodes CDR1 MNHNS and CDR2 SASEGT. The CDR3 has 14 amino acids. The chain's CDR3 is CASSEREGLGELFF. CDR3 bases: TGTGCCAGCAGTGAACGGGAGGGCCTCGGGGAGCTGTTTTTT.

The V call is TRBV9, the J call TRBJ1-1; TRBD1 agrees at 9 bases. Germline lookup yields CDR1 SGDLS and CDR2 YYNGEE. This CDR3 is built from 17 residues. After removal of 6 bases from V and 1 base from J, the junction contained 13 bases not matched to a gene. CDR3 sequence reads: CASNRTGAAPSNTEAFF. For the CDR3, the DNA is TGTGCCAGCAACCGGACAGGGGCCGCACCCTCGAACACTGAAGCTTTCTTT.

The chain uses TRBV14 and TRBJ2-1; 7 bases line up with TRBD1. V was clipped by 0 bases and J by 3 bases; unmatched bases: 11. The germline V gene has CDR1 SGHDN and CDR2 FVKESK. CDR3 length: 18 amino acids. CDR3 sequence: CASSQELGYWTGYNEQFF. The CDR3 DNA sequence: TGTGCCAGCAGCCAAGAGTTGGGATATTGGACAGGCTACAATGAGCAGTTCTTC. The whole variable domain, remainder taken from reference TRBV14 and TRBJ2-1, is EAGVTQFPSHSVIEKGQTVTLRCDPISGHDNLYWYRRVMGKEIKFLLHFVKESKQDESGMPNNRFLAERTGGTYSTLKVQPAELEDSGVYFCASSQELGYWTGYNEQFFGPGTRLTVL.

This chain joins TRBV5-6 and TRBJ2-6; D uncertain. This CDR3 contains 17 residues. V lost 7 bases and J 5 bases, leaving 22 bases between the germline ends. From germline, CDR1 is SGHDT and CDR2 YYEEEE. The CDR3 coding sequence is TGTGCCAGCGTACAAGGCAAGTCACAAAGTCGGGCCAACGTCCTGACTTTC. Amino acid sequence: CASVQGKSQSRANVLTF.

The chain uses TRBV27 and TRBJ2-2, with 11 nucleotides matching TRBD1. Losses at the gene ends were 8 bases for V and 8 bases for J; bases not matched to a gene: 4. CDR3 length: 13 residues. Germline values: CDR1 MNHEY, CDR2 SMNVEV (reference sequence). The CDR3 loop is CASWTGGIGELFF. In DNA, the CDR3 is TGTGCCAGCTGGACAGGGGGCATTGGGGAGCTGTTTTTT.

This clone was found once. The chain is built from TRBV2 and TRBJ2-4, with D unclear. The V and J ends lost 8 bases and 0 bases respectively, with 8 bases between them. Looked up from germline, CDR1 is SNHLY and CDR2 is FYNNEI. CDR3 length: 13 amino acids. This chain's CDR3 is CASLPLAKNIQYF. The DNA of the CDR3 is TGTGCCAGCCTCCCGCTAGCCAAAAACATTCAGTACTTC.

The chain has TRBV4-2 and TRBJ2-7; 8 bases line up with TRBD2. The junction had 12 bases not matched to a gene; V was cut back by 1 base and J by 4 bases. The CDR3 runs to 17 residues. Germline-derived CDR1 and CDR2 are LGHNA and YNFKEQ. Here the CDR3 reads CASSQGTQREMSYEQYF. DNA for the CDR3: TGTGCCAGCAGCCAAGGGACTCAGCGGGAGATGAGTTACGAGCAGTACTTC.